This T cell receptor beta chain was sequenced in a study of control samples from healthy donors and cancer patients (dated by TCRdb to about 2020). Library construction relied on the immunoSEQ multiplex PCR assay. TCRdb's version of the immuneACCESS table is confined to in-frame rearrangements and falls short of the full clone set. An unresolved V gene accounts for under half of the shortfall where checked; the remainder is of unknown origin. The sample contains about 97,000 clones, around 89% of them found a single time. The leading ten clones occupy 7.8% of the sample. The CDR3 starts with the cysteine, ends with the phenylalanine, and has 17 residues. Only the CDR3 DNA is retained, 51 bases long and in frame from the first base. At the junction V is shortened by 2 bases and J by 12 bases; bases outside the gene matches: 17. Reading the germline V gene gives CDR1 SNHLY and CDR2 FYNNEI. Points on this clone: The antigen it recognizes is unknown. No base qualities exist here, and no much larger clone lies one base off it.

The sample consisted of blood. The chain links TRBV2 with TRBJ2-1; 9 bases in the junction line up with TRBD1. The clonotype comes from a young man in good health. The nucleotide sequence is TGTGCCAGCAGTGAACCAGCGGTAGGGACAGGGAGTCTAGGGCAGTTCTTC. This translates into CASSEPAVGTGSLGQFF.